The following is a T cell receptor (beta chain) sequence with its context. This clonotype was found many times. Its antigen is unknown. Base qualities are not provided; no much larger clone lies one nucleotide away. Blood RNA was extracted from unsorted whole blood with TRIzol reagent; germline DNA came from the DNeasy Blood & Tissue kit. Patients had chronic HBV infection and were treatment-naive at sampling. Before surgery, 3 to 5 milliliters of peripheral blood were collected into K2EDTA tubes. Cut back by 5 bases and 8 bases, the V and J ends lie 15 bases apart. CDR1 SQVTM and CDR2 ANQGSEA are derived from the germline V gene. From cysteine to phenylalanine, the CDR3 is 12 amino acids long. The CDR3 DNA has 36 bases and is translated from base 1. Using a constant-region primer and ProtoScript II reverse transcriptase, TCRbeta-specific cDNA was reverse-transcribed from around 500 ng total RNA. The TCRbeta libraries were prepared through three rounds of nested multiplex PCR following a slightly modified ARM-PCR procedure. Multiplex TRBV1-TRBV30 forward primers and a Cbeta reverse primer were used in the first two PCR rounds, each of which was run for around 9 cycles. Sample barcodes and Illumina adapters were attached in a final 25-cycle PCR using Deep VentR polymerase. Before sequencing, amplicons of 200-500 bp were purified from gel using a QIAquick gel extraction kit. An Illumina HiSeq 2500 was used to sequence the TCRbeta amplicons with 250-bp paired-end reads. In the authors' own workflow: Quality trimming of reads was performed with Trimmomatic v0.33, and paired reads were merged with FLASH v1.2.11 so that full CDR3 sequences could be recovered. V, D and J germline segments were assigned to the rearranged TCRbeta sequences using MiGEC v1.2.1b. Clonotype statistics, along with Shannon-Wiener diversity indices, were calculated using VDJtools v1.0.0. Except for diversity analysis, only the 250 most abundant clonotypes of each sample were used in subsequent analyses to reduce sampling bias. TCRdb cleaned the public reads at Q25 with fastp, built clones with MiXCR and kept in-frame beta chains. Rows merge per CDR3 protein into single entries with the most common DNA and genes. These V and J calls derive from TCRdb rather than the authors' analysis. The sample table lists around 330,000 distinct CDR3 sequences, about 62% of them with a count of one. The ten largest clonotypes hold about 8.4% of the sample.

This entry is derived from a study of tumor-infiltrating lymphocytes in primary liver carcinoma (dated by TCRdb to 2016 to 2017). Background on the whole study: Roughly five patients with histopathologically diagnosed primary liver carcinoma underwent surgical resection in China between November 2015 and March 2016. Hepatocellular carcinoma (four) or combined HCC and intrahepatic cholangiocarcinoma (one) was present in the five patients, who were three men and two women aged 30 to 69 years. The five patients had tumors of stage T1-T3 N0M0, with maximum diameters ranging from roughly 4 to 11 cm. Each sample produced roughly 3.5 to 7.13 million productive TCRbeta reads, and read depth showed no significant difference between tissue types. The study combined TCRbeta repertoire sequencing, expression microarrays and whole-exome sequencing across five regions of each liver tumor, with adjacent normal tissue and blood. TCRbeta repertoire sequencing covered 35 or so specimens from 5 patients: around 25 tumor regions, 5 adjacent noncancerous liver tissues and 5 peripheral blood samples. Reproducibility between technical replicate repertoires was high, with correlation coefficients above 0.95 and mean shared-clone rates about 0.9. General study outcomes and caveats: Only the TCR beta chain was sequenced, which likely underestimates true repertoire diversity because unpaired alpha chains were not captured. Repertoire overlap was found to be higher between tumor regions (mean about 35%) than between tumor-adjacent (around 17%) or tumor-blood (around 14%) pairs, consistent with antigen-driven expansion. The top 250 clones made up a significantly larger repertoire fraction in tumors than in blood (p = 0.039). Bulk unsorted samples precluded comparing CD4+ and CD8+ T cell repertoires. With just four to six patients in the study, the authors point out that the findings should be validated in a larger study.

The sample taken for sequencing was peripheral blood. The receptor chain draws on TRBV29-1 and TRBJ1-2, with an unclear D gene assignment. The receptor was derived from a man aged 40-55 years with primary liver carcinoma and hepatitis B virus infection. The CDR3 region has the sequence CSVQKGSQGYTF. In nucleotides, the sequence is TGCAGCGTTCAAAAGGGCAGTCAGGGCTACACCTTC.